These 4 T cell receptor beta chains came from one sample sequenced in a study of blood T cell repertoires in COVID-19. The assay was immunoSEQ multiplex PCR, and TCRdb's table has in-frame clones only and misses some. Here the sample spans 55,000 to 75,000 clones, about 93% being singletons. Material: peripheral blood. The receptors shown here come from a human donor in a cohort sampled during active COVID-19.

V is TRBV7-9 and J is TRBJ1-2; D not resolved. The CDR3 is made up of 14 amino acids. V was clipped by 5 bases and J by 2 bases, with 12 bases between them. Germline CDR1 SEHNR, CDR2 FQNEAQ (reference sequence). The CDR3 DNA sequence: TGTGCCAGCAGCCCCTCAGACGGGAACTATGGCTACACCTTC. It codes for CASSPSDGNYGYTF.

The chain employs TRBV7-6 and TRBJ1-1; TRBD1 matches at 7 bases. V shed 0 bases and J 3 bases; nucleotides not matched to a gene: 10. Germline V gene lookup returns CDR1 SGHVS and CDR2 FNYEAQ. This CDR3 has 17 amino acids. The CDR3 DNA sequence: TGTGCCAGCAGCTTAGCGATCCGGTTTACAGGGGACACTGAAGCTTTCTTT. Its protein product is CASSLAIRFTGDTEAFF. The complete variable domain, with remaining parts taken from reference TRBV7-6 and TRBJ1-1, reads GAGVSQSPRYKVTKRGQDVALRCDPISGHVSLYWYRQALGQGPEFLTYFNYEAQQDKSGLPNDRFSAERPEGSISTLTIQRTEQRDSAMYRCASSLAIRFTGDTEAFFGQGTRLTVV.

The chain joins TRBV9 to TRBJ2-7; 14 bases fit TRBD2. The CDR3 is 16 amino acids. Trimming took 4 bases from V and 2 from J; bases not matched to a gene: 5. Germline V gene lookup returns CDR1 SGDLS and CDR2 YYNGEE. CDR3 DNA: TGTGCCAGCAGCCCCAGGACTAGCGGGGGGCCCTACGAGCAGTACTTC. This encodes CASSPRTSGGPYEQYF.

The CDR3: CASSEGGGGAEEQYF. The CDR3 region has the DNA TGTGCCAGCAGTGAAGGAGGCGGGGGGGCAGAGGAGCAGTACTTC. The chain links TRBV6-1 to TRBJ2-7, with TRBD2 matching over 9 bases. This CDR3 contains 15 residues. Trimming took 1 base from V and 7 from J; bases not matched to a gene: 8. The V gene's germline CDR1 is MNHNS and CDR2 SASEGT.